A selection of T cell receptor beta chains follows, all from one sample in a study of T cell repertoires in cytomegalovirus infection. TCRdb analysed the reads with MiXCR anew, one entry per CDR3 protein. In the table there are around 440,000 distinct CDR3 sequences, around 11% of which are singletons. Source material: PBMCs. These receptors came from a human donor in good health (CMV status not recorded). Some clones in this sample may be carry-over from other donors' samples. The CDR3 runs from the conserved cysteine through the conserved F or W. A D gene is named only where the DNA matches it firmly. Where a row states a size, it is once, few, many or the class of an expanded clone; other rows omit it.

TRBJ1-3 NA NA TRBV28 TGTGCCAGCAGCCTAGTTGACAGCGACTTTAGCCTGGAAAGGGGCACCATATATTTT CASSLVDSDFSLERGTIYF
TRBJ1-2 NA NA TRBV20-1 TGCAGTGCGGACACCAGGGGCGAGACCTATGGCTACACCTTC CSADTRGETYGYTF
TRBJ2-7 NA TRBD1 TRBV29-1 TGCAGCGTTGAAGTCCCGGTAGGACAGGACCTCTACGAGCAGTACTTC CSVEVPVGQDLYEQYF
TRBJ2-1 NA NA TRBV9 TGTGCCAGCAGCCGTCAGGGAGGCGACAATGAGCAGTTCTTC CASSRQGGDNEQFF
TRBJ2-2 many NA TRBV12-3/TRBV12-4 TGTGCCAGCAGTCTAGGGATTCTCACCGGGGAGCTGTTTTTT CASSLGILTGELFF
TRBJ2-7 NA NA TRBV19 TGTGCCAGTAGTTCGGGGGGACAGGCCGGGAGCTACGAGCAGTACTTC CASSSGGQAGSYEQYF
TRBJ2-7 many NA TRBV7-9 TGTGCCAGCAGCTTAGGGTACTCCTACGAGCAGTACTTC CASSLGYSYEQYF
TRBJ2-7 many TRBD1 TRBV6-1 TGTGCCAGCAATCCTGCCCCGAGGGGGCGACTGGAGCAGTACTTC CASNPAPRGRLEQYF
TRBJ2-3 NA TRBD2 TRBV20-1 TGCAGTGCTCGGACTAGCGGGGGCCTCACAGATACGCAGTATTTT CSARTSGGLTDTQYF
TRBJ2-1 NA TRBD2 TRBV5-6 TGTGCCAGCATTATGGTAGCGGGGGGGTACAATGAGCAGTTCTTC CASIMVAGGYNEQFF
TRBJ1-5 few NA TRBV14 TGTGCCAGCAGCGTTTCAAATAGCAATCAGCCCCAGCATTTT CASSVSNSNQPQHF
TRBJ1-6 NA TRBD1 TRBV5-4 TGTGCCAGCAGCTTTCGTCTTAGGACAGGGGTAAACTCACCCCTCCACTTT CASSFRLRTGVNSPLHF
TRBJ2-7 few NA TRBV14 TGTGCCAGCAGCCGCAGACCGGGACGGCGGAACTACGAGCAGTACTTC CASSRRPGRRNYEQYF
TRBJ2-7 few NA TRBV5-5 TGTGCCAGCAGCTTGCACTACTCCTACGAGCAGTACTTC CASSLHYSYEQYF
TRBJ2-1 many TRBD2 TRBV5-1 TGCGCCAGCAGCTTGTACGGGAGGGGTCCGAATGAGCAGTTCTTC CASSLYGRGPNEQFF
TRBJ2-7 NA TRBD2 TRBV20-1 TGCAGTGCTAGAGGGGAAGCGGGAGACTACGAGCAGTACTTC CSARGEAGDYEQYF
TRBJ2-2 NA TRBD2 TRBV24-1 TGTGCCACCAGTGATTACTTAGCGGGAACGTACACCGGGGAGCTGTTTTTT CATSDYLAGTYTGELFF
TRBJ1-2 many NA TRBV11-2 TGTGCCAGCAGCACCGTTAGGTCGGGGGTACGGGGCGGGTATGGCTACACCTTC CASSTVRSGVRGGYGYTF
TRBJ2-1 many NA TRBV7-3 TGTGCCAGCAGCCTCCGCGGGACGAGCAATGAGCAGTTCTTC CASSLRGTSNEQFF
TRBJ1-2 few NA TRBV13 TGTGCCAGCAGCTCCCTTCGCGGGGAAGACTATGGCTACACCTTC CASSSLRGEDYGYTF
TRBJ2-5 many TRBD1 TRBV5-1 TGCGCCAGCAGCCAGGACAGGGTGTTTGAGACCCAGTACTTC CASSQDRVFETQYF
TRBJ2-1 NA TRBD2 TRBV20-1 TGCAGTGCCCGCACTAGCGGGAGCATCGGTGAGCAGTTCTTC CSARTSGSIGEQFF
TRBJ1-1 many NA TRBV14 TGTGCCAGCAGCCAAGATTATCGGCTGGGCGACACTGAAGCTTTCTTT CASSQDYRLGDTEAFF
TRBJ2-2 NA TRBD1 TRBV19 TGTGCCAGTAGTCCCAATCGGGACAGGGCGAACACCGGGGAGCTGTTTTTT CASSPNRDRANTGELFF
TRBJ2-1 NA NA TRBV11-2 TGTGCCAGCAGCCCCCGAGGAACGGCAGGGGAGGGAAATGAGCAGTTCTTC CASSPRGTAGEGNEQFF
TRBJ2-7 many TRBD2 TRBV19 TGTGCCAGTAGTCCGCGGCGGGAGGGGCCCTACGAGCAGTACTTC CASSPRREGPYEQYF
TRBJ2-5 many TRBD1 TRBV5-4 TGTGCCAGCTTTCCCGACAGGGGGCGAGAGACCCAGTACTTC CASFPDRGRETQYF
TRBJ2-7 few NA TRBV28 TGTGCCAGCAGTTTGCCCGACGGCCCAAACGAGCAGTACTTC CASSLPDGPNEQYF
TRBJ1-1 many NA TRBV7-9 TGTGCCAGCAGCTTACGGGGGCAGGGGCCTATAGCTTTCTTT CASSLRGQGPIAFF
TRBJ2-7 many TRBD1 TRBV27 TGTGCCAGCAGTCCAGCCGGGACAGCCCCCTACGAGCAGTACTTC CASSPAGTAPYEQYF
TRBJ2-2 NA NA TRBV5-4 TGTGCCAGCAGCTCCCAAACCGGGGAGCTGTTTTTT CASSSQTGELFF
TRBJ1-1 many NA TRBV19 TGTGCCAGTAGTTTCCGGGCAAACTTTAAGAACACTGAAGCTTTCTTT CASSFRANFKNTEAFF
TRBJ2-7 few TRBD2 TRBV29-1 TGCAGCGTTGGCCTCGGACTAGCCCCCTACGAGCAGTACTTC CSVGLGLAPYEQYF
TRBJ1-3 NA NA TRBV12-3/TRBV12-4 TGTGCCAGCAGCTCCCGGGGCATCGGAATTGGTCGGGGGTTGCGTGGAAACACCATATATTTT CASSSRGIGIGRGLRGNTIYF
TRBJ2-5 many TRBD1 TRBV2 TGTGCCAGCAAGAAAACAGGGGTGGAGGAGACCCAGTACTTC CASKKTGVEETQYF
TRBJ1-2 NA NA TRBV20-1 TGCAGTGCTAGAGAGTGGAATTCAGCCCATGGCTACACCTTC CSAREWNSAHGYTF
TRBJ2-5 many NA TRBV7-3 TGTGCCAGCAGCTCACAGGGATGGGGAGAGACCCAGTACTTC CASSSQGWGETQYF
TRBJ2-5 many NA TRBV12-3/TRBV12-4 TGTGCCAGCAGTTTGAACAAATGGGGTGGGGAGACCCAGTACTTC CASSLNKWGGETQYF
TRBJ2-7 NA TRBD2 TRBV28 TGTGCCAGCAGTTTACGCGGGAGACTCGAGCAGTACTTC CASSLRGRLEQYF
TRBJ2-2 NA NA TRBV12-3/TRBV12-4 TGTGCCAGCAGATCCCAAGGAGGGGAGCTGTTTTTT CASRSQGGELFF
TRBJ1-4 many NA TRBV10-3 TGTGCCATCAGCCTGGAATCAGAAAAACTGTTTTTT CAISLESEKLFF
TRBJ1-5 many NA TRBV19 TGTGCCAGTAGTATAGGAAGGGAAAAAGGCAATCAGCCCCAGCATTTT CASSIGREKGNQPQHF
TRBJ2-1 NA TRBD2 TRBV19 TGTGCCAGTAGATCTAGCGGGATAATATCCTACAATGAGCAGTTCTTC CASRSSGIISYNEQFF
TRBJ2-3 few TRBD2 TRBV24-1 TGTGCCACCAGTGATCGCGGGGGGCTGAGCACAGATACGCAGTATTTT CATSDRGGLSTDTQYF
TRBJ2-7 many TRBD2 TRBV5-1 TGCGCCAGCAGCCGTACTAGCGGGACTTCCTACGAGCAGTACTTC CASSRTSGTSYEQYF